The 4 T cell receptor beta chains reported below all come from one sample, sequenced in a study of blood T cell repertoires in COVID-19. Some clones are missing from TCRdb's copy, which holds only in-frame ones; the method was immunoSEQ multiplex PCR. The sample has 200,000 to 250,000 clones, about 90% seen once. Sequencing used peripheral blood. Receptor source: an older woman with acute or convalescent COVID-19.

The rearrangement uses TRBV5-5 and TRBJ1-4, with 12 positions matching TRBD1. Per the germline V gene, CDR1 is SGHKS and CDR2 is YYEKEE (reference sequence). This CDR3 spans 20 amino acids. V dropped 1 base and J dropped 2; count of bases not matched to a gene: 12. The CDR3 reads CASSLLAGQGAFSTNEKLFF. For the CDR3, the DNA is TGTGCCAGCAGCTTGCTCGCGGGACAGGGGGCTTTCTCGACTAATGAAAAACTGTTTTTT.

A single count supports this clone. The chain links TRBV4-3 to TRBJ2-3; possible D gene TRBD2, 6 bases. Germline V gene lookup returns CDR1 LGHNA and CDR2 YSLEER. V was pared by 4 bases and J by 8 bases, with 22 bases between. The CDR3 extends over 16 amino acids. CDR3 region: CASSRTLQGVGGTQYF. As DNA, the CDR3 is TGCGCCAGCAGCCGGACTCTGCAGGGTGTGGGGGGTACGCAGTATTTT.

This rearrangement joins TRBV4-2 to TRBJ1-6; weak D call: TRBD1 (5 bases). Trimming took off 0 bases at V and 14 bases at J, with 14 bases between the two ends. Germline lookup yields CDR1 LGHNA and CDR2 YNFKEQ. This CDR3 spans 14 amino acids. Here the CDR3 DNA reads TGTGCCAGCAGCCAAGAAAGGGGTCAATTCACCCTCCACTTT. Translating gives CASSQERGQFTLHF.

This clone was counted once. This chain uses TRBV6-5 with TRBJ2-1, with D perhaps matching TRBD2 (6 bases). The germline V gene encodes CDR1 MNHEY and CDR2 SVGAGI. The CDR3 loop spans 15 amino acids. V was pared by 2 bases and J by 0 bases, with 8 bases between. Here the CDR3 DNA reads TGTGCCAGCAGTTACGGGAGGAACTCCTACAATGAGCAGTTCTTC. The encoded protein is CASSYGRNSYNEQFF.